Listed below are T cell receptor beta chains from one sample, sequenced in a study of radiotherapy plus CTLA-4 blockade in lung cancer. TCRdb's copy holds only in-frame clones and misses some; the assay was immunoSEQ multiplex PCR. The table records around 63,000 clones, approximately 76% of them present only once. This material consisted of peripheral blood, taken from a patient treated with radiotherapy plus ipilimumab. The receptors were sampled from a human donor with non-small cell lung cancer whose response to radiotherapy plus ipilimumab could not be evaluated. Some clones in this sample may be carry-over from other donors' samples. CDR3s include the opening cysteine and the closing phenylalanine or tryptophan. Fields, in order: clone size, D gene, J gene, V gene, CDR3 length, CDR3 DNA, CDR3 protein. A D gene is named only where the DNA matches it firmly. Not all rows give a size; the values are once, few, many and, for expanded clones, a class.

-,-,TRBJ2-2,TRBV11-2,15,TGTGCCAGCAGCCTTTCCGGGACATACACCGGGGAGCTGTTTTTT,CASSLSGTYTGELFF
-,TRBD1,TRBJ1-5,TRBV11-2,15,TGTGCCAGCAGCCCTGGGACAGGGGGAGGCCAGCCCCAGCATTTT,CASSPGTGGGQPQHF
-,TRBD2,TRBJ2-1,TRBV19,13,TGTGCCAGTAGACTAGCGGGGGACTATGAGCAGTTCTTC,CASRLAGDYEQFF
few,-,TRBJ1-1,TRBV13,15,TGTGCCAGCAGCTTAGAAGCGGGGGCAATCGCTGAAGCTTTCTTT,CASSLEAGAIAEAFF
few,-,TRBJ1-1,TRBV6-6,15,TGTGCCAGCAGTACGGCAGGGGTTATGAACACTGAAGCTTTCTTT,CASSTAGVMNTEAFF
-,-,TRBJ1-5,TRBV27,16,TGTGCCAGCAGTTTATCGGGCAGTCCTAGCAATCAGCCCCAGCATTTT,CASSLSGSPSNQPQHF
-,-,TRBJ2-7,TRBV4-1,14,TGCGCCAGCAGCCACCAACTTCAGGAATCCCCCCCGTACTTC,CASSHQLQESPPYF
few,TRBD1,TRBJ2-2,TRBV10-3,14,TGTGCCATCAGCCGGGACAGGGCTGACGGGGAGCTGTTTTTT,CAISRDRADGELFF
few,-,TRBJ1-1,TRBV2,14,TGTGCCAGCATTAAAACAGTCATGAACACTGAAGCTTTCTTT,CASIKTVMNTEAFF
-,TRBD1,TRBJ2-3,TRBV19,13,TGTGCCAGTAGGAAGCAGGGGGAAGATACGCAGTATTTT,CASRKQGEDTQYF
-,-,TRBJ2-7,TRBV6-5,12,TGTGCCACCCAGGACAATCCCTCCGAGCAGTACTTC,CATQDNPSEQYF
-,-,TRBJ1-5,TRBV7-3,20,TGTGCCAGCAGCGAGACGGAAGTGGACAGCCATCCATATAGCAATCAGCCCCAGCATTTT,CASSETEVDSHPYSNQPQHF
-,-,TRBJ1-5,TRBV28,14,TGTGCCAGCAGTTTATTAAGGGGTAATCAGCCCCAGCATTTT,CASSLLRGNQPQHF
-,-,TRBJ1-5,TRBV15,14,TGTGCCACCAGCAGGGAGGGGGGGGTTCAGCCCCAGCATTTT,CATSREGGVQPQHF
-,-,TRBJ1-3,TRBV5-8,16,TGTGCCAGCAGGCCCGGCTGGGACTACTCTGGAAACACCATATATTTT,CASRPGWDYSGNTIYF
few,TRBD1,TRBJ1-6,TRBV10-3,17,TGTGCCATCAGTGAGTCACGGACAGGAAGCCTGGGTTCACCCCTCCACTTT,CAISESRTGSLGSPLHF
-,-,TRBJ1-1,TRBV5-1,12,TGCGCCAGCAGCGCAGGGTACACTGAAGCTTTCTTT,CASSAGYTEAFF
-,TRBD2,TRBJ2-1,TRBV15,16,TGTGCCACCAGCAGAGATCCTAGCGGGGGTTACAATGAGCAGTTCTTC,CATSRDPSGGYNEQFF
once,TRBD2,TRBJ2-1,TRBV7-2,17,TGTGCCAGCAGCGTAGATCTCAAGCGGGGGGCCTACAATGAGCAGTTCTTC,CASSVDLKRGAYNEQFF
-,-,TRBJ2-2,TRBV9,15,TGTGCCAGCAGCGTAGACGGGTTCTACACCGGGGAGCTGTTTTTT,CASSVDGFYTGELFF
-,TRBD1,TRBJ2-2,TRBV4-1,18,TGCGCCAGCAGCCCTATGCCGGGTGGACAGGGGGAGACCGGGGAGCTGTTTTTT,CASSPMPGGQGETGELFF
-,TRBD1,TRBJ2-5,TRBV18,15,TGTGCCAGCTCACCTCCAGGGGGCCAACGGGAGACCCAGTACTTC,CASSPPGGQRETQYF
-,TRBD1,TRBJ1-3,TRBV7-2,13,TGTGCCAGCAGTTCACAGGGGGCAGGCACCATATATTTT,CASSSQGAGTIYF
-,TRBD1,TRBJ1-6,TRBV2,15,TGTGCCAGCAGTGGACTAGGGACAGATAATTCACCCCTCCACTTT,CASSGLGTDNSPLHF
-,TRBD2,TRBJ2-3,TRBV2,15,TGTGCCAGCAGAGTCAATAGCGGGGGGGCAGATACGCAGTATTTT,CASRVNSGGADTQYF
-,TRBD2,TRBJ2-3,TRBV9,18,TGTGCCAGCAGCCCGAGGGGTAGCGGGGGGTCTAGCACAGATACGCAGTATTTT,CASSPRGSGGSSTDTQYF
-,TRBD1,TRBJ1-5,TRBV27,16,TGTGCCAGCAGTCCCGACAGGGGATATAGCAATCAGCCCCAGCATTTT,CASSPDRGYSNQPQHF
-,TRBD1,TRBJ1-5,TRBV2,15,TGTGCCAGCAGTCGGGACAGGACCGAAAATCAGCCCCAGCATTTT,CASSRDRTENQPQHF
-,-,TRBJ2-7,TRBV28,13,TGTGCCAGCAGTTTACGTCTTCGCTACGAGCAGTACTTC,CASSLRLRYEQYF
-,TRBD2,TRBJ2-5,TRBV4-2,17,TGTGCCAGCAGCCAAGGGGGGGTAGCGGGGCCGCAAGAGACCCAGTACTTC,CASSQGGVAGPQETQYF
-,TRBD1,TRBJ2-7,TRBV19,14,TGTGCCAGTAAGGCCCAGGGGGCAGCCTACGAGCAGTACTTC,CASKAQGAAYEQYF
few,TRBD1,TRBJ1-4,TRBV6-5,12,TGTGCCAGCAGGAATCAGGGGGCTAAACTGTTTTTT,CASRNQGAKLFF
-,-,TRBJ1-6,TRBV5-6,14,TGTGCTAGCAGCCCGACGGGGGTTAATTCACCCCTCCACTTT,CASSPTGVNSPLHF
few,TRBD1,TRBJ1-2,TRBV5-1,16,TGCGCCAGCAGCTCGAACAGGGGGCAAAGGAGCTATGGCTACACCTTC,CASSSNRGQRSYGYTF
-,-,TRBJ2-5,TRBV5-1,14,TGCGCCAGCAGCTTCTGGGGGGGGCTTGAGACCCAGTACTTC,CASSFWGGLETQYF
-,TRBD1,TRBJ2-2,TRBV7-3,17,TGTGCCAGCAGCGCTGACAGGGGACTCCAGGGTACCGGGGAGCTGTTTTTT,CASSADRGLQGTGELFF
-,-,TRBJ2-3,TRBV5-1,15,TGCGCCAGCAGCCCGGACCAAGGGGAAACAGATACGCAGTATTTT,CASSPDQGETDTQYF
-,-,TRBJ2-3,TRBV18,16,TGTGCCAGCTCACCTCAACCGACAGTTTCCACAGATACGCAGTATTTT,CASSPQPTVSTDTQYF
-,TRBD1,TRBJ1-6,TRBV7-9,16,TGTGCCAGCAGCTTAGCGGTCGGACAGGGCGGTTCACCCCTCCACTTT,CASSLAVGQGGSPLHF
-,TRBD1,TRBJ1-2,TRBV5-4,14,TGTGCCAGCAGCGCCAAGGGGGCCTCTTATGGCTACACCTTC,CASSAKGASYGYTF
-,-,TRBJ2-3,TRBV9,14,TGTGCCAGCAGCACTCAACGTCCCACAGATACGCAGTATTTT,CASSTQRPTDTQYF
-,-,TRBJ1-5,TRBV6-1,13,TGTGCCAGTCGGGCGGGGTCGCATCAGCCCCAGCATTTT,CASRAGSHQPQHF
-,-,TRBJ2-3,TRBV7-8,15,TGTGCCAGCAGCCCGCGGCCGGGGTCCACAGATACGCAGTATTTT,CASSPRPGSTDTQYF
-,TRBD2,TRBJ2-1,TRBV5-4,15,TGTGCCAGCAGCCGAACCGGGACTAGCTACAATGAGCAGTTCTTC,CASSRTGTSYNEQFF
-,-,TRBJ2-7,TRBV7-9,13,TGTGCCAGCAGCTTGGGAGTAAGCTACGAGCAGTACTTC,CASSLGVSYEQYF
-,TRBD2,TRBJ2-3,TRBV27,13,TGTGCCAGCAGTTTCCGGGGGGGGCATGGGCAGTATTTT,CASSFRGGHGQYF
once,-,TRBJ1-6,TRBV9,15,TGTGCCAGCGGGGGGGATCGCTCCTATAATTCACCCCTCCACTTT,CASGGDRSYNSPLHF
-,TRBD1,TRBJ1-1,TRBV10-2,15,TGCGCCAGCAGTGACGGACAGGGGATGAACACTGAAGCTTTCTTT,CASSDGQGMNTEAFF
-,TRBD1,TRBJ2-3,TRBV5-1,14,TGCGCCACCTCTCGACAGGGGGCCGAAGATACGCAGTATTTT,CATSRQGAEDTQYF
-,TRBD1,TRBJ2-1,TRBV18,17,TGTGCCAGCTCACCAAGGGTCGGGACAGGGAGAGTCAATGAGCAGTTCTTC,CASSPRVGTGRVNEQFF
-,-,TRBJ2-5,TRBV7-3,15,TGTGCCAGCAGCTCGGGCGGGACCTATGGAGTCACCCAGTACTTC,CASSSGGTYGVTQYF
-,TRBD1,TRBJ2-5,TRBV14,15,TGTGCCAGCAGCCAACAGACAGGGCCAGGGGAGACCCAGTACTTC,CASSQQTGPGETQYF
-,TRBD1,TRBJ1-1,TRBV27,15,TGTGCCAGCAGTCCATACAGGGGGCTGAACACTGAAGCTTTCTTT,CASSPYRGLNTEAFF
-,TRBD1,TRBJ1-2,TRBV6-5,15,TGTGCCAGCAGCCGTCCTACAGGGGGCGCGTTTGGCTACACCTTC,CASSRPTGGAFGYTF
many,-,TRBJ1-2,TRBV28,15,TGTGCCAGCAGTTTCCTTCCTCCCTCTCACTATGGCTACACCTTC,CASSFLPPSHYGYTF
-,-,TRBJ1-1,TRBV9,15,TGTGCCAGCAGCGGGCACACCGGAGGGGGGGCTGAAGCTTTCTTT,CASSGHTGGGAEAFF